The rows below give T cell receptor beta chains drawn from one sample of a study of regulatory T cells in long-lasting Graves disease. From the multiplex PCR reads, TCRdb called clonotypes with MiXCR, one entry per CDR3 protein. The sample has roughly 500,000 distinct CDR3 sequences; around 20% are singletons. The sequences come from peripheral blood mononuclear cells (PBMCs), collected when the disease was refractory, from a patient treated with antithyroid drugs. The receptors come from a female donor with Graves disease. The CDR3 runs from the conserved cysteine through the conserved F or W. Each record gives: J gene, V gene, CDR3 protein.

j_gene: TRBJ1-1; v_gene: TRBV11-1; CDR3aa: CASSPGRGLVLEAFF
j_gene: TRBJ2-7; v_gene: TRBV28; CDR3aa: CASSLPRFEQYF
j_gene: TRBJ1-2; v_gene: TRBV29-1; CDR3aa: CSVPGQGSDRYGYTF
j_gene: TRBJ2-5; v_gene: TRBV20-1; CDR3aa: CSLIGGETQYF
j_gene: TRBJ2-1; v_gene: TRBV29-1; CDR3aa: CSVVAGEQFF
j_gene: TRBJ1-5; v_gene: TRBV7-2; CDR3aa: CASSLWSENQPQHF
j_gene: TRBJ2-7; v_gene: TRBV30; CDR3aa: CAWSVRQGSSEQYF
j_gene: TRBJ1-4; v_gene: TRBV12-3/TRBV12-4; CDR3aa: CASSLAGVNEKLFF
j_gene: TRBJ2-2; v_gene: TRBV28; CDR3aa: CASGGDRYNTRELFF
j_gene: TRBJ2-7; v_gene: TRBV6-1; CDR3aa: CASSGTSGSEQYF
j_gene: TRBJ1-1; v_gene: TRBV10-2; CDR3aa: CASRDSQNTEAFF
j_gene: TRBJ1-1; v_gene: TRBV12-3/TRBV12-4; CDR3aa: CASSSSDRAEAFF
j_gene: TRBJ2-1; v_gene: TRBV20-1; CDR3aa: CSARGLVYNEQFF
j_gene: TRBJ2-4; v_gene: TRBV3-1; CDR3aa: CASSHGGKSGLYF
j_gene: TRBJ2-2; v_gene: TRBV2; CDR3aa: CASSVLPGLDVVGELFF
j_gene: TRBJ1-1; v_gene: TRBV19; CDR3aa: CASSPVEDTEAFF
j_gene: TRBJ1-1; v_gene: TRBV19; CDR3aa: CASTPLDTARETEAFF
j_gene: TRBJ2-1; v_gene: TRBV7-2; CDR3aa: CASSSRGPYNEQFF
j_gene: TRBJ1-1; v_gene: TRBV12-3/TRBV12-4; CDR3aa: CASRTQGNEAFF
j_gene: TRBJ2-5; v_gene: TRBV7-9; CDR3aa: CASSLVGAQETQYF
j_gene: TRBJ1-5; v_gene: TRBV27; CDR3aa: CASSPLVSNQPQHF
j_gene: TRBJ2-6; v_gene: TRBV28; CDR3aa: CASSLLPGANVLTF
j_gene: TRBJ2-1; v_gene: TRBV19; CDR3aa: CASKTSPFGGSGNEQFF
j_gene: TRBJ2-4; v_gene: TRBV20-1; CDR3aa: CSARPPSGLRRVNIQYF